This T cell receptor (beta chain) emerged from a study of blood T cell repertoires in COVID-19. The length of the CDR3 is 14 residues. After removal of 3 bases from V and 4 bases from J, the junction contained 7 bases not matched to a gene. Germline lookup yields CDR1 GTSNPN and CDR2 SVGIG (reference sequence). Here immunoSEQ multiplex PCR was the method, and the copy in TCRdb shows in-frame clones only, minus some. Of about 210,000 clones in the sample, roughly 89% were seen once. The sample taken for sequencing was PBMCs or T cells enriched from blood (not recorded which). The chain uses TRBV30 and TRBJ1-1; 8 positions match TRBD1. The receptor was derived from a woman aged 25 to 39 who had been exposed to COVID-19. CDR3 sequence: CAWRLTGEGTEAFF. CDR3 bases: TGTGCCTGGAGACTGACAGGGGAGGGCACTGAAGCTTTCTTT. Filled out from reference TRBV30 and TRBJ1-1, the complete variable domain reads SQTIHQWPATLVQPVGSPLSLECTVEGTSNPNLYWYRQAAGRGLQLLFYSVGIGQISSEVPQNLSASRPQDRQFILSSKKLLLSDSGFYLCAWRLTGEGTEAFFGQGTRLTVV.